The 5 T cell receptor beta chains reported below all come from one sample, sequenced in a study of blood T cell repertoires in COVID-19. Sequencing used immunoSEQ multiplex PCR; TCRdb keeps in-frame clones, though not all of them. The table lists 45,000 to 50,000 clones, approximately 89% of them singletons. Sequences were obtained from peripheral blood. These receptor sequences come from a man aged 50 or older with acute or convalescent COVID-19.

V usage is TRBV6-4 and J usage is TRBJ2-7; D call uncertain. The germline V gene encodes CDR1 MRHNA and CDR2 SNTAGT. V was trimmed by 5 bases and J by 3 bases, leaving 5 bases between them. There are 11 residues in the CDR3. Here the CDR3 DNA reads TGTGCCAGCAGTCGTAACTACGAGCAGTACTTC. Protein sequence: CASSRNYEQYF.

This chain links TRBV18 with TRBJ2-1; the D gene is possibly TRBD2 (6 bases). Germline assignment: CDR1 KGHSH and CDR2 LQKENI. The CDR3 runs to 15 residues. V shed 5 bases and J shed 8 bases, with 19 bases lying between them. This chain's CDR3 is CASSNPGGYVDEQFF. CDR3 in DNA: TGTGCCAGCTCAAACCCCGGAGGGTACGTCGATGAGCAGTTCTTC.

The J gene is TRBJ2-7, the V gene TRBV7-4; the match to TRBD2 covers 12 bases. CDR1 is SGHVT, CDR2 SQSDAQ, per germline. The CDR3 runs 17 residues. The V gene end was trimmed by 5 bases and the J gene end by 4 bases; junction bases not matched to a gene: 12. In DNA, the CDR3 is TGTGCCAGCAGCCTCCAGCCCCCTAGCGGGAGGGTATACGAGCAGTACTTC. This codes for CASSLQPPSGRVYEQYF.

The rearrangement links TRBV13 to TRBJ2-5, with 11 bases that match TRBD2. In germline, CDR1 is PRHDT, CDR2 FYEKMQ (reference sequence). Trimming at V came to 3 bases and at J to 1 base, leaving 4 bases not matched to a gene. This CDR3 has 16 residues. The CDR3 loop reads CASSLGLAAIQETQYF. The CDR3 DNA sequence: TGTGCCAGCAGCTTGGGACTAGCGGCTATCCAAGAGACCCAGTACTTC. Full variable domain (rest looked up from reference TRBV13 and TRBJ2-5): AAGVIQSPRHLIKEKRETATLKCYPIPRHDTVYWYQQGPGQDPQFLISFYEKMQSDKGSIPDRFSAQQFSDYHSELNMSSLELGDSALYFCASSLGLAAIQETQYFGPGTRLLVL.

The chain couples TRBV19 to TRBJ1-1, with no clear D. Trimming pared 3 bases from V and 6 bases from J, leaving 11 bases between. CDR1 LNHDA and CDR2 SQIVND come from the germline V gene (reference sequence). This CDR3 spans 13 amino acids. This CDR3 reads CASSILSGAEAFF. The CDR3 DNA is TGTGCCAGTAGTATCCTCAGCGGGGCTGAAGCTTTCTTT.